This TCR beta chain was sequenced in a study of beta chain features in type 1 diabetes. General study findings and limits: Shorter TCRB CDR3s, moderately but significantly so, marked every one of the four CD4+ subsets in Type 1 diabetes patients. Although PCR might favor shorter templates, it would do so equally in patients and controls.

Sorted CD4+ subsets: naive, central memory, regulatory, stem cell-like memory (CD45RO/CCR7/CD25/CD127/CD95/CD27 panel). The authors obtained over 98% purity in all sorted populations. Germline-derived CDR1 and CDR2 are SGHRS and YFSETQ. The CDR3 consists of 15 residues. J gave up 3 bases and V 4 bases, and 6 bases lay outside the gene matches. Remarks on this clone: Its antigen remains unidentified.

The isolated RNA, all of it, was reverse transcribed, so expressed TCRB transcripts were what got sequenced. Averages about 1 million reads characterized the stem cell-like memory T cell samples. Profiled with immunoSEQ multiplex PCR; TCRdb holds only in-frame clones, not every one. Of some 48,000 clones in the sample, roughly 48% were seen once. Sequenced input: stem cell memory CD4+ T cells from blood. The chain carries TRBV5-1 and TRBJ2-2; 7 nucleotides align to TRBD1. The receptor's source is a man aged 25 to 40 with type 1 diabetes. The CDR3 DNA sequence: TGCGCCAGCAGCCCGACAGGGATATACACCGGGGAGCTGTTTTTT. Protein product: CASSPTGIYTGELFF.